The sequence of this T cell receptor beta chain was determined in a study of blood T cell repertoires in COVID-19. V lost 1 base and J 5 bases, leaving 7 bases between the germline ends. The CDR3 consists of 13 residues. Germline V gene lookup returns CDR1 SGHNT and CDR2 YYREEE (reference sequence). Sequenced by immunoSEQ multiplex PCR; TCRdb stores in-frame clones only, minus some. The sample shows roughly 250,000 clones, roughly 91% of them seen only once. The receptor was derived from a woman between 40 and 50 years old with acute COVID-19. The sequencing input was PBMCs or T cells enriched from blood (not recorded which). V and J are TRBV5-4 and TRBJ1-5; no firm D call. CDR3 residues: CASSLNGYQPQHF. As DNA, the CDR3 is TGTGCCAGCAGCTTGAATGGCTATCAGCCCCAGCATTTT.